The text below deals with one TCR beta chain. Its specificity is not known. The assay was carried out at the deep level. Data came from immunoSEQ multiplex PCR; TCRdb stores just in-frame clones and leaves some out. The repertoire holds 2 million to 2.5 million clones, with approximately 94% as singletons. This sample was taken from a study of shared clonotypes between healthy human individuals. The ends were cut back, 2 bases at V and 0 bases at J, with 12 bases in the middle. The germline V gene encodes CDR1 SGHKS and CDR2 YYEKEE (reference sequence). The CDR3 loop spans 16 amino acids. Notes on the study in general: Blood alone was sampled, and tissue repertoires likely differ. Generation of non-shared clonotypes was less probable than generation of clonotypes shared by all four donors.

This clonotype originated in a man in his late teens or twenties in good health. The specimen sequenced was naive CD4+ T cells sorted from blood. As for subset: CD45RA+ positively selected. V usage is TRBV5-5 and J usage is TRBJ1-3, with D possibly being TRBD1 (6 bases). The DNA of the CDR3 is TGTGCCAGCAGCTTACCGGACAGAGTCTCTGGAAACACCATATATTTT. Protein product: CASSLPDRVSGNTIYF.